One T cell receptor (beta chain) is described in this entry. The ends were cut back, 8 bases at V and 3 bases at J, with 14 bases in the middle. CDR3 length equals 12 residues. Germline CDR1 is DFQATT and CDR2 is SNEGSKA (reference sequence). This sample is drawn from a study of response to subunit inactivated influenza vaccine. TCRdb reprocessed the RT-PCR reads via MiXCR and lists one record per CDR3 protein. This table holds 600,000 to 850,000 distinct CDR3 sequences, about 14% found once. The V gene is TRBV20-1, the J gene TRBJ2-7, with D perhaps TRBD1 (6 bases). The receptor comes from a man between 45 and 60 years old who received an inactivated influenza vaccine. The sequencing here drew on PBMCs from blood, taken 14 to 15 days before vaccination. The CDR3 here is CSPSQGYYEQYF. The DNA for the CDR3 is TGCAGTCCATCACAGGGTTACTACGAGCAGTACTTC.